This T cell receptor beta chain was retrieved from a study of cytomegalovirus exposure and HLA in healthy donors. General study findings and limits: There were a few CMV-associated chains whose specificity for CMV antigens was confirmed in vitro.

Researchers ran the PCR with 60 Vbeta and 13 Jbeta primers. Data came from immunoSEQ multiplex PCR; TCRdb stores just in-frame clones and leaves some out. The table includes fewer than 130,000 clones, 70% to 85% detected once. On this clone: Its antigen is unidentified.

This CDR3 has 16 amino acids. Germline CDR1 reads SGHNT; CDR2 reads YYREEE (reference sequence). V lost 4 bases to trimming and J lost 4 bases; unmatched junction nucleotides: 8. The V and J genes are TRBV5-4 and TRBJ2-3; TRBD2 aligns across 11 bases. Sequencing input: PBMCs. This TCR was sampled from a woman in her thirties or forties in good health and CMV-seronegative. CDR3 amino acids: CASSRTSGRVADTQYF. In DNA form, the CDR3 reads TGTGCCAGCAGCCGTACTAGCGGGAGAGTCGCAGATACGCAGTATTTT. Full variable domain (missing parts from reference TRBV5-4 and TRBJ2-3): ETGVTQSPTHLIKTRGQQVTLRCSSQSGHNTVSWYQQALGQGPQFIFQYYREEENGRGNFPPRFSGLQFPNYSSELNVNALELDDSALYLCASSRTSGRVADTQYFGPGTRLTVL.